The next 21 T cell receptor beta chains were all read from a single sample in a study of blood T cell repertoires in COVID-19. Only in-frame clones appear in the TCRdb table, and some are missing; sequencing was by immunoSEQ multiplex PCR. This sample yields about 80,000 clones, of which roughly 85% are seen a single time; 8% to 10% belongs to the top ten. The sequenced sample consisted of peripheral blood. All receptors come from a man aged 45 to 65 with COVID-19, enrolled during active disease.

The chain has TRBV6-2 or TRBV6-3 and TRBJ2-3; no definite D call. CDR3 length: 13 residues. Germline V gene data show CDR1 as MNHEY and CDR2 as SVGEGT. With 2 bases removed from V and 6 bases from J, the gap between germline ends came to 9 bases. The CDR3 is CASSYRRSDTQYF. The DNA for the CDR3 is TGTGCCAGCAGTTACAGGAGAAGCGATACGCAGTATTTT.

The V call is TRBV7-2, the J call TRBJ2-7, with TRBD2 matching over 11 bases. The V segment lost 5 bases and the J segment 7 bases; nucleotides outside the gene matches: 13. Per germline, CDR1 SGHTA and CDR2 FQGNSA. This CDR3 comprises 16 residues. DNA for the CDR3: TGTGCCAGCAGCGCCCAAGGAACTAGCGGGAGTGGTGAGCAGTACTTC. Amino acids: CASSAQGTSGSGEQYF. Full variable domain (missing parts from reference TRBV7-2 and TRBJ2-7): GAGVSQSPSNKVTEKGKDVELRCDPISGHTALYWYRQSLGQGLEFLIYFQGNSAPDKSGLPSDRFSAERTGGSVSTLTIQRTQQEDSAVYLCASSAQGTSGSGEQYFGPGTRLTVT.

The chain uses TRBV30 and TRBJ1-4; TRBD1 matches 7 bases. Germline V gene data show CDR1 as GTSNPN and CDR2 as SVGIG (reference sequence). V trimming: 8 bases; J trimming: 0 bases; junction bases outside the gene matches: 9. The CDR3 runs to 15 residues. The CDR3 nucleotides are TGTGCCGGATACAGGGGCGGTTCAACTAATGAAAAACTGTTTTTT. Translation: CAGYRGGSTNEKLFF.

The CDR3 loop is CASRRYREFEKLFF. For the CDR3, the DNA is TGTGCCAGCAGGCGTTACAGGGAATTTGAAAAACTGTTTTTT. This chain joins TRBV3-1 (or the pseudogene TRBV3-2) and TRBJ1-4; D is possibly TRBD1 (6 bases). Trimming took 6 bases from V and 7 from J, leaving 15 bases between them. The germline CDR1 and CDR2 sequences are LGHDT and YNNKEL (reference sequence). The CDR3 spans 14 residues.

The CDR3 coding sequence is TGTGCCAGCAGCTCTATGGGGATGCTAGCGGGAGCACACAATGAGCAGTTCTTC. The encoded protein is CASSSMGMLAGAHNEQFF. The chain carries TRBV7-9 and TRBJ2-1; 10 positions match TRBD2. Unmatched junction bases numbered 14, after V lost 4 bases and J lost 5 bases. This CDR3 has 18 amino acids. Germline V gene lookup returns CDR1 SEHNR and CDR2 FQNEAQ (reference sequence).

This rearrangement joins TRBV28 to TRBJ2-2; 8 nucleotides align to TRBD1. The V gene end was trimmed by 3 bases and the J gene end by 3 bases; junction bases not matched to a gene: 6. The CDR3 is 16 residues long. Germline-derived CDR1 and CDR2 are MDHEN and SYDVKM. In nucleotides, the CDR3 is TGTGCCAGCAGTTTGGGAGGCAGGGGGCACACCGGGGAGCTGTTTTTT. This sequence encodes CASSLGGRGHTGELFF.

The chain links TRBV5-1 to TRBJ1-2, with no clear D. With 3 bases removed from V and 8 bases from J, the gap between germline ends came to 17 bases. CDR1 SGHRS and CDR2 YFSETQ come from the germline V gene. The CDR3 has 14 amino acids. DNA for the CDR3: TGCGCCAGCAGCTCCGCGGGCCCTCCGGGCGGCTACACCTTC. This encodes CASSSAGPPGGYTF.

In its sample, this clone was seen once. This chain uses TRBV28 with TRBJ1-2; 7 bases agree with TRBD1. Trimming took 10 bases from V and 10 from J; bases not matched to a gene: 12. From germline, CDR1 is MDHEN and CDR2 SYDVKM. The CDR3 has 12 residues. CDR3 protein: CATSVRGTLYTF. The CDR3 DNA is TGTGCCACCTCAGTCAGGGGGACTCTCTACACCTTC.

The chain carries TRBV27 and TRBJ2-7; weak D call: TRBD2 (7 bases). Germline-derived CDR1 and CDR2 are MNHEY and SMNVEV (reference sequence). The CDR3 is 15 amino acids. Trimming shortened V by 6 bases and J by 6 bases, and 21 bases separated the two germline ends. The CDR3 coding sequence is TGTGCCAGCAGCCCTGGGGGCGCCCCGGGAGGCGAGCAGTACTTC. Translation: CASSPGGAPGGEQYF.

This chain joins TRBV29-1 and TRBJ1-3; weak D call: TRBD1 (6 bases). Germline V gene lookup returns CDR1 SQVTM and CDR2 ANQGSEA. Trimming stripped 2 bases from V and 6 bases from J, with 11 bases between. The CDR3 runs 13 residues. CDR3 nucleotide sequence: TGCAGCGTTGAATTCAGACAGGAAAACACCATATATTTT. It is translated as CSVEFRQENTIYF.

In nucleotides, the CDR3 is TGTGCCAGCAGCCTCCAATCCTATGCCGGGGAGCTGTTTTTT. This encodes CASSLQSYAGELFF. J is TRBJ2-2 and V is TRBV7-6; unclear D gene. Germline CDR1 reads SGHVS; CDR2 reads FNYEAQ. V lost 5 bases and J lost 6, with 13 bases in between. The CDR3 runs to 14 residues. The full variable domain, completed using reference TRBV7-6 and TRBJ2-2, is GAGVSQSPRYKVTKRGQDVALRCDPISGHVSLYWYRQALGQGPEFLTYFNYEAQQDKSGLPNDRFSAERPEGSISTLTIQRTEQRDSAMYRCASSLQSYAGELFFGEGSRLTVL.

The chain uses TRBV28 and TRBJ1-2; tentatively, D is TRBD1 (5 bases). Germline CDR1 and CDR2: MDHEN and SYDVKM. The length of the CDR3 is 14 residues. The V end lost 7 bases, the J end lost 7 bases, and 19 bases lay between the germline ends. CDR3 region: CASNPGGGNGGYTF. The CDR3 coding sequence is TGTGCCAGCAATCCGGGGGGGGGAAACGGTGGCTACACCTTC.

The rearrangement uses TRBV9 and TRBJ2-7, with 12 positions matching TRBD1. The ends lost 0 bases at V and 5 bases at J; junction bases unmatched: 3. The CDR3 consists of 15 residues. The V gene's germline CDR1 is SGDLS and CDR2 YYNGEE. CDR3 nucleotides: TGTGCCAGCAGCGTAGAGGGACAGGGGGCGAACGAGCAGTACTTC. It specifies CASSVEGQGANEQYF.

The gene calls are TRBV7-9 and TRBJ2-7, with D possibly matching TRBD2 (5 bases). The CDR3 extends over 17 amino acids. The germline CDR1 and CDR2 sequences are SEHNR and FQNEAQ (reference sequence). V gave up 0 bases and J gave up 0 bases, with 15 bases separating them. The CDR3 nucleotides are TGTGCCAGCAGCTTAGCACCAGGACTCAAGGGCTCCTACGAGCAGTACTTC. Amino acids: CASSLAPGLKGSYEQYF. The full variable domain, in which reference TRBV7-9 and TRBJ2-7 provide the parts outside the CDR3, is DTGVSQNPRHKITKRGQNVTFRCDPISEHNRLYWYRQTLGQGPEFLTYFQNEAQLEKSRLLSDRFSAERPKGSFSTLEIQRTEQGDSAMYLCASSLAPGLKGSYEQYFGPGTRLTVT.

This chain connects TRBV13 to TRBJ1-5, with TRBD1 identical over 12 bases. Per germline, CDR1 PRHDT and CDR2 FYEKMQ (reference sequence). The CDR3 has 16 amino acids. V was clipped by 4 bases and J by 6 bases; unmatched bases: 7. The CDR3 DNA sequence: TGTGCCAGCAGCTCATCCGGGACAGGGGGCAGTCAGCCCCAGCATTTT. Translation: CASSSSGTGGSQPQHF.

This clone came up once. The chain employs TRBV19 and TRBJ1-2; D gene uncertain. The CDR3 extends over 14 amino acids. CDR1 is LNHDA and CDR2 is SQIVND in the germline V gene (reference sequence). V dropped 0 bases and J dropped 6 bases, with 11 bases sitting between them. The CDR3 reads CASSIDRSGNGYTF. The CDR3 region has the DNA TGTGCCAGTAGTATAGATCGATCCGGGAATGGCTACACCTTC.

This chain connects TRBV6-5 to TRBJ1-4; D is possibly TRBD1 (5 bases). The CDR3 has 13 residues. The germline V gene has CDR1 MNHEY and CDR2 SVGAGI. Deletions cut 6 bases from V and 8 bases from J, with 13 bases between. The CDR3: CASRASGKEKLFF. For the CDR3, the DNA is TGTGCCAGCAGAGCTTCAGGGAAAGAAAAACTGTTTTTT.

The V gene is TRBV11-2, the J gene TRBJ1-1; D is possibly TRBD1 (6 bases). There are 12 residues in the CDR3. The ends were cut back, 1 base at V and 8 bases at J, with 8 bases in the middle. The germline gives CDR1 SGHAT, CDR2 FQNNGV. This CDR3 is CASSLAQGEAFF. The CDR3 DNA follows: TGTGCCAGCAGCTTAGCCCAGGGGGAAGCTTTCTTT.

This chain connects TRBV3-1 (or the pseudogene TRBV3-2) to TRBJ1-2; D is possibly TRBD1 (6 bases). Germline CDR1 LGHDT, CDR2 YNNKEL (reference sequence). V was clipped by 4 bases and J by 0 bases, with 24 bases between them. This CDR3 has 19 residues. The CDR3 DNA reads as TGTGCCAGCAGCCCAGCGGCATGGACAGTAGCTCTACCTAACTATGGCTACACCTTC. Translating gives CASSPAAWTVALPNYGYTF.

Concerning this clone itself: Germline is not matched at one junction end, which may reflect a read error. The chain links TRBV13 to TRBJ2-2; 8 nucleotides agree with TRBD2. This CDR3 comprises 13 residues. Germline CDR1 and CDR2: PRHDT and FYEKMQ (reference sequence). The CDR3 sequence is CASSPPGPGGEIF. CDR3 coding DNA: TGTGCCAGCAGCCCCCCAGGACCGGGGGGGGAAATTTTT.

The CDR3 nucleotides are TGCGCCAGCAGCCAATTCGTCTTGCCCGGGGGCACTGAAGCTTTCTTT. Residues: CASSQFVLPGGTEAFF. V gene TRBV4-1 combines with J gene TRBJ1-1; D perhaps matches TRBD1 (5 bases). The CDR3 length is 16 residues. CDR1 MGHRA and CDR2 YSYEKL come from the germline V gene. V dropped 2 bases and J dropped 4 bases, with 17 bases sitting between them.